This T cell receptor beta chain was captured by sequencing in a study of blood T cell repertoires in COVID-19. At the level of the study: The United States, Italy and Spain supplied acute and convalescent COVID-19 samples.

This clone was recorded once. This CDR3 has 15 residues. Germline CDR1 and CDR2: SGHRS and YFSETQ. Trimming removed 2 bases from V and 2 bases from J, with 8 bases in between. Original processing notes: Estimated nucleated cell counts came from reference gene primer amplification. Here immunoSEQ multiplex PCR was the method, and the copy in TCRdb shows in-frame clones only, minus some. V and J calls and clone size follow that table, whereas D and trimming were derived from the DNA. The top ten clones hold 0.65% to 0.8% of a sample with around 250,000 clones, over 75% of them seen once. The sequence came from a human donor in a cohort sampled during active COVID-19. Input material: peripheral blood. This rearrangement joins TRBV5-1 to TRBJ2-6; unclear D gene. CDR3 nucleotides: TGCGCCAGCAGCTTTTTACTACCTGGGGCCAACGTCCTGACTTTC. It is translated as CASSFLLPGANVLTF.